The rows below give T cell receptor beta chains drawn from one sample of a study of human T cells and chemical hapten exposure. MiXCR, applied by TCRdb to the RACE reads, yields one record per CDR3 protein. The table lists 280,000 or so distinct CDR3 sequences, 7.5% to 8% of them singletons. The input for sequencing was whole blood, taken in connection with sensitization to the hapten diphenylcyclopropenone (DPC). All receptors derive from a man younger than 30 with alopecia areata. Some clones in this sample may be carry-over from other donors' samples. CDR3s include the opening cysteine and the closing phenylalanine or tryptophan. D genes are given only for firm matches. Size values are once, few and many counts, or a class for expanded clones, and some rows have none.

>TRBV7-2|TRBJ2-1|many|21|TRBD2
CASSLVALGLADKYSYNEQFF
TGTGCCAGCAGCTTAGTAGCGCTGGGACTAGCGGATAAGTACTCCTACAATGAGCAGTTCTTC
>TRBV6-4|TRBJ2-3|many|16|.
CASSRGEGASTDTQYF
TGTGCCAGCAGTCGTGGGGAAGGGGCTAGCACAGATACGCAGTATTTT
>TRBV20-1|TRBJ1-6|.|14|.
CSARSGTNNSPLHF
TGCAGTGCTAGGTCAGGGACTAATAATTCACCCCTCCACTTT
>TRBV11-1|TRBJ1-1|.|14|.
CASSSRGSNTEAFF
TGTGCCAGCAGCTCGAGGGGGTCGAACACTGAAGCTTTCTTT
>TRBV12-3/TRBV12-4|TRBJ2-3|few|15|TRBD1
CASSYRGRHTDTQYF
TGTGCCAGCAGTTACAGGGGACGCCACACAGATACGCAGTATTTT
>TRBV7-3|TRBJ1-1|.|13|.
CASSFMDNTEAFF
TGTGCCAGCAGCTTCATGGATAACACTGAAGCTTTCTTT
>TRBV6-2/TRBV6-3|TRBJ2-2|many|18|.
CASSYALFAGLNTGELFF
TGTGCCAGCAGTTACGCTCTATTTGCAGGCCTGAACACCGGGGAGCTGTTTTTT
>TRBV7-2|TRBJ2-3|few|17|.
CASSLALGQGGTDTQYF
TGTGCCAGCAGCTTAGCGCTAGGTCAAGGAGGGACAGATACGCAGTATTTT
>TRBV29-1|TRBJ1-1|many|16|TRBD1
CSVPPRDRVRNTEAFF
TGCAGCGTACCCCCCCGGGACAGGGTAAGGAACACTGAAGCTTTCTTT
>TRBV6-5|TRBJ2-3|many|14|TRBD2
CASSSLAGTDTQYF
TGTGCCAGCAGTTCATTAGCGGGGACAGATACGCAGTATTTT
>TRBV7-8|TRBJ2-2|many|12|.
CASSQIGGELFF
TGTGCCAGCAGCCAGATTGGCGGGGAGCTGTTTTTT
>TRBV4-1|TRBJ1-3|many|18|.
CASSQVRRTAFSGNTIYF
TGCGCCAGCAGCCAAGTTCGCCGGACAGCATTCTCTGGAAACACCATATATTTT
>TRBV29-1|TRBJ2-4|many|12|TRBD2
CSVRSDGGIQYF
TGCAGCGTTAGAAGTGACGGGGGGATTCAGTACTTC
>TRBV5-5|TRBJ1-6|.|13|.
CASSLPDNSPLHF
TGTGCCAGCAGCTTACCAGATAATTCACCCCTCCACTTT
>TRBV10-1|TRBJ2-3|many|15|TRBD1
CASSGPGQTPDTQYF
TGCGCCAGCAGCGGTCCGGGACAGACTCCCGATACGCAGTATTTT
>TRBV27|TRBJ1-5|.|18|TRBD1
CASSLKGPGGYSNQPQHF
TGTGCCAGCAGTTTAAAAGGGCCAGGGGGGTATAGCAATCAGCCCCAGCATTTT
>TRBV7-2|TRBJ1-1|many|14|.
CASSLLRGGTEAFF
TGTGCCAGCAGCTTACTCAGGGGCGGGACTGAAGCTTTCTTT
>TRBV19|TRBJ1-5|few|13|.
CASSISGRRQEHF
TGTGCCAGTAGTATCAGCGGGCGGCGGCAGGAGCATTTT
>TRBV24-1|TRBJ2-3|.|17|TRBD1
CATSDQGTGIGTDTQYF
TGTGCCACCAGTGACCAAGGGACAGGCATTGGCACAGATACGCAGTATTTT
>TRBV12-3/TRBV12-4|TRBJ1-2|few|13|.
CASRMGGGNGYTF
TGTGCCAGCAGGATGGGAGGGGGAAATGGCTACACCTTC
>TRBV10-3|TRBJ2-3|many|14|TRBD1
CAISGQGATDTQYF
TGTGCCATCAGTGGACAGGGGGCGACGGATACGCAGTATTTT
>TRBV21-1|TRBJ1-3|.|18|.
CASSRRGNFYAAGNTIYF
TGTGCCAGCAGCAGGAGGGGTAATTTTTACGCGGCGGGGAACACCATATATTTT
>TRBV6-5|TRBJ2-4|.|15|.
CASSYSGAAKNIQYF
TGTGCCAGCAGTTACTCCGGGGCGGCCAAAAACATTCAGTACTTC
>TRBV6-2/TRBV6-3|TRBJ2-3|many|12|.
CASSSLRGTQYF
TGTGCCAGCAGCTCCCTTCGGGGTACGCAGTATTTT
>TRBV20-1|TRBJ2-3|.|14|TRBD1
CSALQGGPTDTQYF
TGCAGTGCTCTACAGGGGGGACCCACAGATACGCAGTATTTT
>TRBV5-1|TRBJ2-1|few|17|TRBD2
CASSFKAGGPFSGEQFF
TGCGCCAGCAGCTTTAAAGCGGGGGGGCCATTTTCGGGTGAGCAGTTCTTC
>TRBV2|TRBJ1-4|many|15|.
CASSPDRTLNEKLFF
TGTGCCAGCAGCCCGGACCGAACCCTTAATGAAAAACTGTTTTTT
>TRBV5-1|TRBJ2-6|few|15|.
CASSLRGSGANVLTF
TGCGCCAGCAGCTTGAGGGGCTCTGGGGCCAACGTCCTGACTTTC
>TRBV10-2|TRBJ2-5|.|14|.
CASSVSGLQETQYF
TGCGCCAGCAGTGTTAGCGGTCTACAAGAGACCCAGTACTTC
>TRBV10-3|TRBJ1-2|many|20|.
CAISDILTQGRTPANYGYTF
TGTGCCATCAGTGACATTTTAACCCAGGGACGTACCCCCGCTAACTATGGCTACACCTTC
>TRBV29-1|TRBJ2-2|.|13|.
CSAPGGDTGELFF
TGCAGCGCGCCCGGCGGGGACACCGGGGAGCTGTTTTTT
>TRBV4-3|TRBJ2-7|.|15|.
CASSQGGGVNNEQYF
TGCGCCAGCAGCCAAGGAGGAGGGGTGAACAACGAGCAGTACTTC
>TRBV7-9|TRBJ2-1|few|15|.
CASSSSGQGDNEQFF
TGTGCCAGCAGCTCTAGCGGACAGGGCGACAATGAGCAGTTCTTC
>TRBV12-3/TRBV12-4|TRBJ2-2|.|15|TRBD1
CASSPPTGEDGELFF
TGTGCCAGCAGTCCTCCGACAGGGGAAGACGGGGAGCTGTTTTTT
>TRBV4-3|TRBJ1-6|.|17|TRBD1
CASSQDAGGSYNSPLHF
TGCGCCAGCAGCCAAGATGCAGGGGGCTCCTATAATTCACCCCTCCACTTT
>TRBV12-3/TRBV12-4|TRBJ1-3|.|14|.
CASSFFRGGNTIYF
TGTGCCAGCAGTTTTTTCAGGGGTGGAAACACCATATATTTT
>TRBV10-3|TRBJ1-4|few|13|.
CAISGTENEKLFF
TGTGCCATCAGTGGGACAGAGAATGAAAAACTGTTTTTT
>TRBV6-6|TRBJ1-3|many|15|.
CASSYSGSSGNTIYF
TGTGCCAGCAGTTACTCGGGCAGCTCTGGAAACACCATATATTTT
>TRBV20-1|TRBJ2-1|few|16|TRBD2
CSANPFSGNTHNEQFF
TGCAGTGCTAACCCCTTTAGCGGGAACACCCACAATGAGCAGTTCTTC
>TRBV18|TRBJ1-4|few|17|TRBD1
CASSPLADRQGPKSLFF
TGTGCCAGCTCACCACTTGCGGACCGACAGGGGCCAAAGTCCCTGTTTTTT
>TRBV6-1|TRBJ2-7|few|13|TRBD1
CASRKTGAYEQYF
TGTGCCAGCAGGAAGACAGGGGCCTACGAGCAGTACTTC
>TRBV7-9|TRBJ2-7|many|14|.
CASSYTGTSYEQYF
TGTGCCAGCAGCTACACCGGGACAAGCTACGAGCAGTACTTC
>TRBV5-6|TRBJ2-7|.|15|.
CASSSDSGRSYEQYF
TGTGCCAGCAGCTCGGACTCGGGACGGTCCTACGAGCAGTACTTC
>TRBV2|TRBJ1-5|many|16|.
CASSEFRVQGNQPQHF
TGTGCCAGCAGTGAATTCAGGGTTCAGGGCAATCAGCCCCAGCATTTT
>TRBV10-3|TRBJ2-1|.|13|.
CAISESVDPEQFF
TGTGCCATCAGTGAGTCGGTTGACCCGGAGCAGTTCTTC
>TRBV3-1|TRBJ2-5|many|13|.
CASSQVGEQTQYF
TGTGCCAGCAGCCAAGTAGGCGAGCAGACCCAGTACTTC
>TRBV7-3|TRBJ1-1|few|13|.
CASRQGSHTEAFF
TGTGCCAGCAGACAGGGCTCACACACTGAAGCTTTCTTT